This TCR beta chain was found in a study of blood T cell repertoires in COVID-19. Trimming cost V 0 bases and J 14 bases, with 8 bases left between them. This CDR3 has 12 amino acids. Germline lookup yields CDR1 LGHDT and CDR2 YNNKEL (reference sequence). This clone appeared once. Profiled with immunoSEQ multiplex PCR; TCRdb holds only in-frame clones, not every one. The sample carries 150,000 to 200,000 clones, approximately 90% recorded once. The chain is built from TRBV3-1 (or the pseudogene TRBV3-2) and TRBJ1-6; D gene ambiguous. What was sequenced was peripheral blood. The source is a man aged 18 to 29 with acute or convalescent COVID-19. The DNA for the CDR3 is TGTGCCAGCAGCCAAGATTTACAGTCCCTCCACTTT. Its protein is CASSQDLQSLHF.